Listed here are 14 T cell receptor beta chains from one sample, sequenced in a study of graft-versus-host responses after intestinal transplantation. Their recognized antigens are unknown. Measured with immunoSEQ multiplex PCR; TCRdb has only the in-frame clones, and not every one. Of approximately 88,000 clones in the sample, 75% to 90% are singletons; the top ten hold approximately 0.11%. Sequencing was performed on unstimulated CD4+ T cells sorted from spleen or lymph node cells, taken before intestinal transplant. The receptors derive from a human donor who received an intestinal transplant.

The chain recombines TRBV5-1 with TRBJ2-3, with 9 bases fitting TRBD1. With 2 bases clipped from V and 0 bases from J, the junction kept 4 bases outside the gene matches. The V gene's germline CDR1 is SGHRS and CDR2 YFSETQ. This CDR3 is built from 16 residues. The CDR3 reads CASSLQGAISTDTQYF. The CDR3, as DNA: TGCGCCAGCAGCTTACAGGGGGCGATCAGCACAGATACGCAGTATTTT.

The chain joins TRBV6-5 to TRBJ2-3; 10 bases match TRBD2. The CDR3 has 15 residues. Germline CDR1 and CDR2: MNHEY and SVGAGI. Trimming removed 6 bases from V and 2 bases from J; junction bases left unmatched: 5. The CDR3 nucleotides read TGTGCCAGCAGCCAGCGGGGGGGTTTCACAGATACGCAGTATTTT. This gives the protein CASSQRGGFTDTQYF.

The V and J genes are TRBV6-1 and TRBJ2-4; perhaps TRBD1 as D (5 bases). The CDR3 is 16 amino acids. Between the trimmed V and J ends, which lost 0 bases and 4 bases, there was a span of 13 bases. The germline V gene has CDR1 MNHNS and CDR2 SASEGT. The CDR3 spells CASSEAQRGGKNIQYF. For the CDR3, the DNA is TGTGCCAGCAGTGAAGCGCAAAGGGGCGGAAAAAACATTCAGTACTTC.

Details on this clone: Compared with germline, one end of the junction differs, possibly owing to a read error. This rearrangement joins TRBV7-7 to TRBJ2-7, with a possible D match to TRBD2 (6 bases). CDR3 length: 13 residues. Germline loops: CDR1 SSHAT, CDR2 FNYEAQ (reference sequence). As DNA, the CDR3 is TGTGCTAGCAGCCCGGGAGTAGCCTACGAGCAGTACTTC. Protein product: CASSPGVAYEQYF. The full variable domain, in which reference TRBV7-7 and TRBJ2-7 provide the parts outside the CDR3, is GAGVSQSPRYKVTKRGQDVTLRCDPISSHATLYWYQQALGQGPEFLTYFNYEAQPDKSGLPSDRFSAERPEGSISTLTIQRTEQRDSAMYRCASSPGVAYEQYFGPGTRLTVT.

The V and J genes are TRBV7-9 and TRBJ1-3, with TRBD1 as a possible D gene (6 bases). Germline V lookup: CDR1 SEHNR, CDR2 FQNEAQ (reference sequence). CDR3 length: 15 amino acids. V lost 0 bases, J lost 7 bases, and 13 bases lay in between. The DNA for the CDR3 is TGTGCCAGCAGCTTAGCGGGGGCAAAAGAGAACACCATATATTTT. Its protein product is CASSLAGAKENTIYF.

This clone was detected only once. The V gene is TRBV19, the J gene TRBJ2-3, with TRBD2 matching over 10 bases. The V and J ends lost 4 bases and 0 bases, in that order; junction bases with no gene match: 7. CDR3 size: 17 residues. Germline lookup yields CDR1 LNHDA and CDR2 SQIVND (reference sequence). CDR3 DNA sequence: TGTGCCAGTAGTAGAAGGACTAGCGGCGCCAGCACAGATACGCAGTATTTT. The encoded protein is CASSRRTSGASTDTQYF. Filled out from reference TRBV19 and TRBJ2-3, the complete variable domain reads DGGITQSPKYLFRKEGQNVTLSCEQNLNHDAMYWYRQDPGQGLRLIYYSQIVNDFQKGDIAEGYSVSREKKESFPLTVTSAQKNPTAFYLCASSRRTSGASTDTQYFGPGTRLTVL.

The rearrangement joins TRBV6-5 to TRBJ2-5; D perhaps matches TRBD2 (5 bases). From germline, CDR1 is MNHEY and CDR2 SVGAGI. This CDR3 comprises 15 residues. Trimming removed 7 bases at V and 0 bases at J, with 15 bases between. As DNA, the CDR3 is TGTGCCAGCACCGAGCGGAAGGGATACCAAGAGACCCAGTACTTC. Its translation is CASTERKGYQETQYF.

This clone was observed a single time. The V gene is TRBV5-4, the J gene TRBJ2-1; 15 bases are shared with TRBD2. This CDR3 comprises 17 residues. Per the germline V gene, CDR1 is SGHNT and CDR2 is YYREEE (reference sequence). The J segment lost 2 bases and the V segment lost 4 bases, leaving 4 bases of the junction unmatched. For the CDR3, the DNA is TGTGCCAGCAGCCAAGGACTAGCGGGGGGGGCCTACAATGAGCAGTTCTTC. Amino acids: CASSQGLAGGAYNEQFF. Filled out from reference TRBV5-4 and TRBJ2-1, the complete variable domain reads ETGVTQSPTHLIKTRGQQVTLRCSSQSGHNTVSWYQQALGQGPQFIFQYYREEENGRGNFPPRFSGLQFPNYSSELNVNALELDDSALYLCASSQGLAGGAYNEQFFGPGTRLTVL.

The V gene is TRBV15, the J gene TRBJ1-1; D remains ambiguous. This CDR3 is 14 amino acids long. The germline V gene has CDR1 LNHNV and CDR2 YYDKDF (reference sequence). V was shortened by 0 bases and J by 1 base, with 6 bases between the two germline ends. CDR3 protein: CATSRDGRNTEAFF. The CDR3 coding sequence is TGTGCCACCAGCAGAGATGGGAGGAACACTGAAGCTTTCTTT.

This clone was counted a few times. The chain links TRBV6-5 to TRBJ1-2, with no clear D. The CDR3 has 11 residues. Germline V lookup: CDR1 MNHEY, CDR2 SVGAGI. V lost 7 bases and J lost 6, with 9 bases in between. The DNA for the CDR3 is TGTGCCAGCACCCCGGGGAATGGCTACACCTTC. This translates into CASTPGNGYTF.

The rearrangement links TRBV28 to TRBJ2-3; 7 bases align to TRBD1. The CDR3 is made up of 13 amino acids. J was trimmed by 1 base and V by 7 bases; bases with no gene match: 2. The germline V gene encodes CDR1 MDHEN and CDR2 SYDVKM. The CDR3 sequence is CASKQGGTDTQYF. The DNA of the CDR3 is TGTGCCAGCAAGCAGGGGGGCACAGATACGCAGTATTTT.

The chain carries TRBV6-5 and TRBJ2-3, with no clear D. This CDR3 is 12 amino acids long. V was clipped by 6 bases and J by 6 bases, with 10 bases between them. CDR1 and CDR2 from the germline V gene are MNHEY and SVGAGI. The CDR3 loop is CASSRQRDTQYF. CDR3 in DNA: TGTGCCAGCAGCCGCCAGAGGGATACGCAGTATTTT.

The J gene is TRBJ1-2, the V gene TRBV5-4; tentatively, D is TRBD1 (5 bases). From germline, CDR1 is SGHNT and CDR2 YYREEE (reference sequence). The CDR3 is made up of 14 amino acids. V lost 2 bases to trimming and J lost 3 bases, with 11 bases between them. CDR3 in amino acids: CASSFGGGDYGYTF. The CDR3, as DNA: TGTGCCAGCAGCTTCGGGGGGGGAGACTATGGCTACACCTTC.

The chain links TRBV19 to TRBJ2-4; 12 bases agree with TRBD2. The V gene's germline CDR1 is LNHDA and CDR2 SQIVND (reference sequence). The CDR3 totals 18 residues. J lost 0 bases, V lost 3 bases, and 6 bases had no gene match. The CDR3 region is CASSIVLAGGLAKNIQYF. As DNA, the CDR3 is TGTGCCAGTAGTATTGTTCTAGCGGGGGGGCTAGCCAAAAACATTCAGTACTTC.